These T cell receptor beta chains were read from a single sample in a study of beta chain features in type 1 diabetes. Sequencing was performed with immunoSEQ multiplex PCR; in TCRdb, only in-frame clones are kept and a portion is missing. The table shows more than 550,000 clones, with more than 13% occurring only once. Material: naive CD4+ T cells from blood. These TCRs come from a man aged 18 to 30 with type 1 diabetes. Both conserved end residues are part of each CDR3. D genes are given only for firm matches. Not all rows give a size; the values are once, few, many and, for expanded clones, a class.

V gene	D gene	clone size	J gene	CDR3 DNA	CDR3 protein
TRBV14	-	-	TRBJ1-3	TGTGCCAGCAGCTTGCTGACCTCTGGAAACACCATATATTTT	CASSLLTSGNTIYF
TRBV9	TRBD1	few	TRBJ1-2	TGTGCCAGCAGCCCTCGACAGGGGGCCAGAGGCTATGGCTACACCTTC	CASSPRQGARGYGYTF
TRBV6-5	TRBD1	-	TRBJ2-7	TGTGCCAGCAGTTACTCGACAGGGGGAGACACCTACGAGCAGTACTTC	CASSYSTGGDTYEQYF
TRBV4-3	-	-	TRBJ2-7	TGCGCCAGCAGCCCGGTAAGGTGGCCCTACGAGCAGTACTTC	CASSPVRWPYEQYF
TRBV2	TRBD2	few	TRBJ2-1	TGTGCCAGCATAACTAGCGGGAGGTGGAATGAGCAGTTCTTC	CASITSGRWNEQFF
TRBV30	-	-	TRBJ2-5	TGTGCCTGGAGTAGCACAAACGGCGAGACCCAGTACTTC	CAWSSTNGETQYF
TRBV11-2	-	few	TRBJ2-7	TGTGCCAGCAGCTTAGATCTCGGCTCCTACGAGCAGTACTTC	CASSLDLGSYEQYF
TRBV15	TRBD2	few	TRBJ2-1	TGTGCCACCAGCAGAGTGGAGCGGGAGGGCTATGAGCAGTTCTTC	CATSRVEREGYEQFF
TRBV29-1	TRBD1	few	TRBJ2-7	TGCAGCGTTTGTCTGGGGACAGCCTACGAGCAGTACTTC	CSVCLGTAYEQYF
TRBV9	TRBD1	-	TRBJ2-5	TGTGCCAGCAGCGTTTCTATAGGGACAGACTTACAAGAGACCCAGTACTTC	CASSVSIGTDLQETQYF
TRBV12-5	-	-	TRBJ2-2	TGTGCTAGTGGCTCTACCCGGCGGGGGCCTTTCACCGGGGAGCTGTTTTTT	CASGSTRRGPFTGELFF
TRBV23-1	TRBD1	few	TRBJ2-2	TGCGCCAGCAGTCTGGGACAGGGGATTTCTGAGGGCACCGGGGAGCTGTTTTTT	CASSLGQGISEGTGELFF
TRBV30	-	-	TRBJ1-2	TGTGCCTGGAGTGCGCCCAGACTGGGAGATGTCTATGGCTACACCTTC	CAWSAPRLGDVYGYTF
TRBV10-3	-	-	TRBJ1-1	TGTGCCATCAGTGAGTCAGCTGAAGCTTTCTTT	CAISESAEAFF
TRBV9	-	-	TRBJ1-2	TGTGCCAGCAGCGGAACCAAGCCGGGGGATATATCGGAACCTAACTATGGCTACACCTTC	CASSGTKPGDISEPNYGYTF
TRBV2	-	few	TRBJ2-1	TGTGCCAGCAGTGAAGCCGGGGGCGACCTGACGGTCTTC	CASSEAGGDLTVF
TRBV29-1	-	-	TRBJ1-1	TGCAGCGTTGGCTCTGTGCTCCGTTATTCGGCCACTGAAGCTTTCTTT	CSVGSVLRYSATEAFF
TRBV6-5	TRBD1	-	TRBJ2-7	TGTGCCAGCAGTTACGGGACAGGCGTTTCCTACGAGCAGTACTTC	CASSYGTGVSYEQYF
TRBV7-3	TRBD2	-	TRBJ2-1	TGTGCCAGCAGCCCCCTAGCGGGGGTGCCCTACAATGAGCAGTTCTTC	CASSPLAGVPYNEQFF
TRBV28	TRBD2	few	TRBJ2-3	TGTGCCAGCAGCTCTATAGCGGGGGACACAGATACGCAGTATTTT	CASSSIAGDTDTQYF
TRBV6-6	-	-	TRBJ2-3	TGTGCCAGCAGTTACCCAGGGGCAGATACGCAGTATTTT	CASSYPGADTQYF
TRBV27	TRBD2	-	TRBJ2-7	TGTGCCAGCAGTTTATCCCGGACTAGCGCTGCCTACGAGCAGTACTTC	CASSLSRTSAAYEQYF